These 19 T cell receptor beta chains came from one sample sequenced in a study of brain T cells in children with intractable seizures. Clones were read by immunoSEQ multiplex PCR, and TCRdb kept only the in-frame ones, dropping some. The data contain tens of thousands of clones, roughly 94% of them singletons. The material was peripheral blood, obtained at surgery. These TCRs come from a boy between 5 and 17 years old with focal cortical dysplasia and intractable seizures.

The chain joins TRBV6-4 to TRBJ2-3; 8 positions match TRBD2. Germline-derived CDR1 and CDR2 are MRHNA and SNTAGT. Trimming at V came to 3 bases and at J to 1 base, leaving 0 bases not matched to a gene. This CDR3 comprises 14 residues. The CDR3 here is CASSEAGGTDTQYF. In DNA form, the CDR3 reads TGTGCCAGCAGTGAAGCGGGGGGCACAGATACGCAGTATTTT.

The genes are TRBV5-6 and TRBJ2-7; D remains ambiguous. V was cut by 4 bases and J by 4 bases, with 12 bases left in between. The germline V gene encodes CDR1 SGHDT and CDR2 YYEEEE. The length of the CDR3 is 13 residues. Here the CDR3 reads CASSAELVYEQYV. CDR3 nucleotides: TGTGCCAGCAGCGCCGAGCTAGTTTACGAGCAGTACGTC.

CDR3 nucleotide sequence: TGTGCCAGCAGGAGGGGACTAGCGGGAGGGCCGTCAGAGCAGTACGTC. Encoded protein: CASRRGLAGGPSEQYV. The rearrangement links TRBV2 to TRBJ2-7; TRBD2 matches 16 bases. Unmatched junction bases numbered 9, after V lost 6 bases and J lost 7 bases. In germline, CDR1 is SNHLY, CDR2 FYNNEI. The CDR3 is 16 amino acids.

This chain links TRBV10-2 with TRBJ2-1; 8 nucleotides align to TRBD2. The CDR3 sequence is 13 residues long. Unmatched junction bases numbered 8, after V lost 7 bases and J lost 9 bases. In germline, CDR1 is WSHSY, CDR2 SAAADI. The CDR3 DNA reads TGCGCCAGCAAGGGGGGTAGCGGGACTGAGCAGTTCTTC. Protein sequence: CASKGGSGTEQFF.

The chain combines TRBV19 with TRBJ2-6; TRBD1 matches 8 bases. V shed 3 bases and J 2 bases; nucleotides not matched to a gene: 9. This CDR3 is 18 amino acids long. Germline CDR1 LNHDA, CDR2 SQIVND (reference sequence). CDR3 DNA sequence: TGTGCCAGTAGTATCGTGGCAGGGGGCCTGACTGGGGCCAACGTCCTGACTTTC. Protein: CASSIVAGGLTGANVLTF.

V usage is TRBV4-1 and J usage is TRBJ2-7; 13 bases agree with TRBD2. This CDR3 comprises 17 residues. V lost 3 bases and J lost 4; bases outside the gene matches: 9. CDR1 and CDR2 (germline): MGHRA, YSYEKL. For the CDR3, the DNA is TGCGCCAGCAGCCAGCCGGGACTAGCGGGACTAAAATACGAGCAGTACTTC. This encodes CASSQPGLAGLKYEQYF.

The rearrangement joins TRBV5-4 to TRBJ2-2; 13 bases are a match to TRBD2. After removal of 4 bases from V and 7 bases from J, the junction contained 4 bases not matched to a gene. CDR1 is SGHNT, CDR2 YYREEE, per germline (reference sequence). The CDR3 extends over 15 amino acids. The DNA for the CDR3 is TGTGCCAGCAGCAAGGGACTAGCGGGAAACGGGGAGCTGTTTTTT. This translates into CASSKGLAGNGELFF. Full variable domain (remainder filled in from reference TRBV5-4 and TRBJ2-2): ETGVTQSPTHLIKTRGQQVTLRCSSQSGHNTVSWYQQALGQGPQFIFQYYREEENGRGNFPPRFSGLQFPNYSSELNVNALELDDSALYLCASSKGLAGNGELFFGEGSRLTVL.

V and J are TRBV3-1 (or the pseudogene TRBV3-2) and TRBJ1-1, with 8 bases aligning to TRBD1. The CDR3 sequence is 15 residues long. V trimming: 4 bases; J trimming: 1 base; junction bases outside the gene matches: 5. From germline, CDR1 is LGHDT and CDR2 YNNKEL (reference sequence). The CDR3 is CASSLAGGRNTEAFF. The CDR3 DNA is TGTGCCAGCAGCCTAGCAGGGGGCAGGAACACTGAAGCTTTCTTT.

The chain couples TRBV27 to TRBJ1-4; possibly TRBD1 for D (5 bases). Trimming cost V 8 bases and J 8 bases, with 9 bases left between them. The CDR3 has 11 residues. The germline V gene has CDR1 MNHEY and CDR2 SMNVEV (reference sequence). CDR3 in DNA: TGTGCCAGCGGGGAGGGGGAAAAACTGTTTTTT. It is translated as CASGEGEKLFF.

The chain links TRBV28 to TRBJ2-1; 8 bases are a match to TRBD2. Germline V CDR1 and CDR2: MDHEN, SYDVKM. The V segment lost 2 bases and the J segment 5 bases; nucleotides outside the gene matches: 5. The CDR3 extends over 15 amino acids. The CDR3 nucleotides are TGTGCCAGCAGTTTAAGGAGCGGGGGCAACAATGAGCAGTTCTTC. Translation: CASSLRSGGNNEQFF.

The chain links TRBV5-1 to TRBJ1-6; unclear D gene. The length of the CDR3 is 13 residues. Germline CDR1 and CDR2: SGHRS and YFSETQ. Trimming stripped 5 bases from V and 7 bases from J, with 10 bases between. The CDR3 loop reads CASSAGTNSPLHF. The CDR3 bases are TGCGCCAGCAGTGCAGGTACCAATTCACCCCTCCACTTT. The entire variable domain, with the rest obtained from reference TRBV5-1 and TRBJ1-6, is as follows: KAGVTQTPRYLIKTRGQQVTLSCSPISGHRSVSWYQQTPGQGLQFLFEYFSETQRNKGNFPGRFSGRQFSNSRSEMNVSTLELGDSALYLCASSAGTNSPLHFGNGTRLTVT.

This chain connects TRBV11-2 to TRBJ2-2; 7 bases match TRBD1. CDR3 length: 16 amino acids. V lost 5 bases, J lost 5 bases, and 11 bases stayed unmatched. Germline V CDR1 and CDR2: SGHAT, FQNNGV. CDR3 DNA sequence: TGTGCCAGCAGCCCGTACGGGACAGAGTATACCGGGGAGCTGTTTTTT. Protein: CASSPYGTEYTGELFF.

This chain joins TRBV24-1 and TRBJ1-4; 7 nucleotides align to TRBD1. CDR3 length: 15 residues. Germline V gene data show CDR1 as KGHDR and CDR2 as SFDVKD. J gave up 4 bases and V 2 bases, and 3 bases lay outside the gene matches. CDR3 sequence reads: CATSDWTGRNEKLFF. CDR3 sequence (DNA): TGTGCCACCAGTGATTGGACAGGCCGTAATGAAAAACTGTTTTTT.

This rearrangement joins TRBV6-5 to TRBJ2-1, with TRBD2 as a possible D gene (6 bases). This CDR3 is built from 12 residues. Germline loops: CDR1 MNHEY, CDR2 SVGAGI. V lost 6 bases and J lost 7, with 10 bases in between. The CDR3 loop is CASRQLANEQFF. The CDR3 nucleotides read TGTGCCAGCAGGCAACTAGCTAATGAGCAGTTCTTC.

V is TRBV6-2 or TRBV6-3 and J is TRBJ2-7; D may be TRBD1 (6 bases). The germline V gene encodes CDR1 MNHEY and CDR2 SVGEGT. This CDR3 comprises 12 residues. Trimming removed 6 bases at V and 2 bases at J, with 8 bases between. The CDR3 reads CASSGQTYEQYV. CDR3 coding DNA: TGTGCCAGCAGCGGACAGACCTACGAGCAGTACGTC.

The V and J genes are TRBV18 and TRBJ1-3, with D tentatively TRBD1 (6 bases). Germline V gives CDR1 KGHSH, CDR2 LQKENI. This CDR3 contains 15 residues. Trimming stripped 3 bases from V and 2 bases from J, with 11 bases between. As DNA, the CDR3 is TGTGCCAGCTCACCCACAGGGAGCGCTGGAAACACCATATATTTT. This encodes CASSPTGSAGNTIYF. Variable domain in full (rest from reference TRBV18 and TRBJ1-3): NAGVMQNPRHLVRRRGQEARLRCSPMKGHSHVYWYRQLPEEGLKFMVYLQKENIIDESGMPKERFSAEFPKEGPSILRIQQVVRGDSAAYFCASSPTGSAGNTIYFGEGSWLTVV.

V gene TRBV2 combines with J gene TRBJ1-1; D gene ambiguous. The germline V gene has CDR1 SNHLY and CDR2 FYNNEI. The CDR3 spans 13 residues. Deletions cut 6 bases from V and 7 bases from J, with 15 bases between. The DNA for the CDR3 is TGTGCCAGCAGATCCTTAACCCGGGGTGAAGCTTTCTTT. Translating it yields CASRSLTRGEAFF.

This chain links TRBV13 with TRBJ2-3; D is unresolved. CDR3 length: 15 residues. The V and J ends lost 5 bases and 0 bases respectively, with 12 bases between them. Germline CDR1 and CDR2: PRHDT and FYEKMQ (reference sequence). For the CDR3, the DNA is TGTGCCAGCAGCACCCACACAGCTAGCACAGATACGCAGTATTTT. This sequence encodes CASSTHTASTDTQYF.

The chain carries TRBV11-2 and TRBJ2-5; tentatively, D is TRBD2 (6 bases). V gave up 5 bases and J gave up 5 bases, with 15 bases separating them. The CDR3 has 14 residues. The V gene's germline CDR1 is SGHAT and CDR2 FQNNGV. CDR3 sequence (DNA): TGTGCCAGCAGCAGCGGGTCCCCAGGGGAGACCCAGTACTTC. Its translation: CASSSGSPGETQYF.